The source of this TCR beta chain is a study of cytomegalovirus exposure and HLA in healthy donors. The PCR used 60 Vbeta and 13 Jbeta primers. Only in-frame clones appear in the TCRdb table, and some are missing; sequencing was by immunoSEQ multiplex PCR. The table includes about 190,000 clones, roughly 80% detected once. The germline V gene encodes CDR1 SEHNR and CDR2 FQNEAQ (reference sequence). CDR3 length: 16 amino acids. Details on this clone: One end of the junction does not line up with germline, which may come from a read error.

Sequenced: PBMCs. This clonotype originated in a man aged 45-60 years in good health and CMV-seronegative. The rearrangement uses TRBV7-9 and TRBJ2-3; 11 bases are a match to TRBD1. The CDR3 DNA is TGTTCCAGCAGCTTAGGGGACAGGGGGACCGCAGATACGCAGTATTTT. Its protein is CSSSLGDRGTADTQYF.